Listed below are T cell receptor beta chains from one sample, sequenced in a study of brain metastases from non-small cell lung cancer. Generated by immunoSEQ multiplex PCR, the TCRdb table keeps only in-frame clones and is missing some. The sample has about 970 clones; about nine tenths are singletons. The specimen sequenced was primary lung tumor tissue. The receptors here all came from a donor older than 35 with non-small cell lung cancer. CDR3s include the opening cysteine and the closing phenylalanine or tryptophan. The order of the fields is clone size, V gene, D gene, J gene, CDR3 protein, CDR3 DNA. The D gene is left open where the match is weak. The size entry is marked missing in some rows and otherwise reads once, few, many or a size class.

size: once
V: TRBV19
D: -
J: TRBJ1-3
CDR3: CASSMGESGNTIYF
DNA: TGTGCCAGTAGTATGGGGGAGTCTGGAAACACCATATATTTT

size: -
V: TRBV2
D: TRBD2
J: TRBJ2-7
CDR3: CASTRSGGSYEQYF
DNA: TGTGCCAGCACCCGATCGGGGGGTTCATACGAGCAGTACTTC

size: -
V: TRBV5-4
D: -
J: TRBJ2-1
CDR3: CASSLTRIEQFF
DNA: TGTGCCAGCAGCCTCACTAGGATTGAGCAGTTCTTC

size: -
V: TRBV28
D: -
J: TRBJ1-2
CDR3: CASSSEGADYGYTF
DNA: TGTGCCAGCAGTTCCGAGGGAGCAGACTATGGCTACACCTTC

size: -
V: TRBV7-2
D: TRBD2
J: TRBJ2-7
CDR3: CASSLGPSGSPYEQYF
DNA: TGTGCCAGCAGCTTAGGTCCTAGCGGGTCACCCTACGAGCAGTACTTC

size: -
V: TRBV6-5
D: -
J: TRBJ2-1
CDR3: CASSFRGNEQFF
DNA: TGTGCCAGCAGTTTCAGGGGCAATGAGCAGTTCTTC

size: -
V: TRBV14
D: -
J: TRBJ1-3
CDR3: CASSHLGNTIYF
DNA: TGTGCCAGCAGCCATCTTGGAAACACCATATATTTT

size: -
V: TRBV7-2
D: -
J: TRBJ1-2
CDR3: CASSSWPGYGYTF
DNA: TGTGCCAGCAGCTCCTGGCCGGGTTATGGCTACACCTTC

size: -
V: TRBV6-1
D: -
J: TRBJ1-6
CDR3: CASSEAPGNNSPLHF
DNA: TGTGCCAGCAGTGAAGCGCCCGGCAATAATTCACCCCTCCACTTT

size: few
V: TRBV6-5
D: TRBD1
J: TRBJ1-1
CDR3: CASSSPRTGNTEAFF
DNA: TGTGCCAGCAGCTCACCCCGGACAGGGAACACTGAAGCTTTCTTT

size: -
V: TRBV11-3
D: -
J: TRBJ1-1
CDR3: CASSFQQSTEAFF
DNA: TGTGCCAGCAGCTTTCAACAGAGCACTGAAGCTTTCTTT

size: -
V: TRBV25-1
D: TRBD2
J: TRBJ2-1
CDR3: CASSGASGGMDEQFF
DNA: TGTGCCAGCAGTGGGGCTAGCGGGGGTATGGATGAGCAGTTCTTC

size: -
V: TRBV28
D: -
J: TRBJ2-2
CDR3: CASRAHLELFF
DNA: TGTGCCAGCAGGGCTCACTTGGAGCTGTTTTTT

size: -
V: TRBV9
D: -
J: TRBJ2-1
CDR3: CASGRRVQADEQFF
DNA: TGTGCCAGCGGGCGTCGGGTACAGGCAGATGAGCAGTTCTTC

size: -
V: TRBV12-3/TRBV12-4
D: TRBD2
J: TRBJ2-1
CDR3: CASRQREDEQFF
DNA: TGTGCCAGCAGGCAGCGGGAGGATGAGCAGTTCTTC

size: -
V: TRBV28
D: -
J: TRBJ2-3
CDR3: CASSLLRGRQYF
DNA: TGTGCCAGCAGCCTCCTCCGCGGCAGGCAGTATTTT

size: few
V: TRBV7-9
D: TRBD1
J: TRBJ1-5
CDR3: CASSLGATGSYSNQPQHF
DNA: TGTGCCAGCAGCTTAGGGGCGACAGGGTCTTATAGCAATCAGCCCCAGCATTTT

size: -
V: TRBV25-1
D: -
J: TRBJ1-1
CDR3: CASSGGTGGTEAFF
DNA: TGTGCCAGCAGTGGAGGCACTGGGGGCACTGAAGCTTTCTTT

size: -
V: TRBV6-5
D: -
J: TRBJ1-5
CDR3: CASSPTEGQPQHF
DNA: TGTGCCAGCAGCCCAACCGAGGGACAGCCCCAGCATTTT

size: -
V: TRBV18
D: -
J: TRBJ2-5
CDR3: CASSPTMVQETQYF
DNA: TGTGCCAGCTCACCGACTATGGTCCAAGAGACCCAGTACTTC

size: -
V: TRBV28
D: -
J: TRBJ2-1
CDR3: CASSSPVRDGDYNEQFF
DNA: TGTGCCAGCAGTTCCCCTGTCCGGGACGGGGACTACAATGAGCAGTTCTTC

size: -
V: TRBV25-1
D: -
J: TRBJ1-1
CDR3: CASSEFGGLGQTNTEAFF
DNA: TGTGCCAGCAGTGAATTTGGTGGGCTCGGACAGACCAACACTGAAGCTTTCTTT

size: -
V: TRBV6-2/TRBV6-3
D: -
J: TRBJ2-7
CDR3: CASSGGYSYEQYF
DNA: TGTGCCAGCAGTGGTGGCTACTCCTACGAGCAGTACTTC

size: -
V: TRBV6-2/TRBV6-3
D: TRBD2
J: TRBJ2-1
CDR3: CASSYVREGGEQFF
DNA: TGTGCCAGCAGTTATGTTCGGGAGGGTGGTGAGCAGTTCTTC

size: -
V: TRBV3-1/TRBV3-2
D: -
J: TRBJ1-1
CDR3: CASSQAGGNTEAFF
DNA: TGTGCCAGCAGCCAAGCAGGCGGGAACACTGAAGCTTTCTTT

size: -
V: TRBV2
D: TRBD1
J: TRBJ1-3
CDR3: CASSERGLQGASGNTIYF
DNA: TGTGCCAGCAGCGAAAGGGGCCTTCAGGGGGCATCTGGAAACACCATATATTTT

size: -
V: TRBV7-8
D: -
J: TRBJ1-2
CDR3: CASSLGPLQGSNYGYTF
DNA: TGTGCCAGCAGCTTAGGCCCCCTACAGGGTTCGAACTATGGCTACACCTTC

size: -
V: TRBV6-1
D: -
J: TRBJ1-2
CDR3: CASSARHSSTLNYGYTF
DNA: TGTGCCAGCAGTGCTAGACATTCGTCCACCCTAAACTATGGCTACACCTTC

size: -
V: TRBV7-8
D: -
J: TRBJ2-7
CDR3: CASSPYMLYEQYF
DNA: TGTGCCAGCAGCCCCTACATGCTATACGAGCAGTACTTC

size: few
V: TRBV19
D: -
J: TRBJ2-7
CDR3: CASSIADLSYEQYF
DNA: TGTGCCAGTAGTATAGCGGACCTCTCCTACGAGCAGTACTTC

size: -
V: TRBV6-5
D: TRBD1
J: TRBJ1-5
CDR3: CATLTGTGYQPQHF
DNA: TGTGCCACCCTGACCGGGACAGGATATCAGCCCCAGCATTTT

size: -
V: TRBV7-9
D: TRBD2
J: TRBJ2-5
CDR3: CTSSLAGQETQYF
DNA: TGTACCAGCAGCTTAGCGGGACAAGAGACCCAGTACTTC

size: -
V: TRBV30
D: -
J: TRBJ1-2
CDR3: CAWSVGKGYGYTF
DNA: TGTGCCTGGAGTGTAGGGAAGGGCTATGGCTACACCTTC

size: -
V: TRBV5-1
D: TRBD1
J: TRBJ2-1
CDR3: CASSLVGQGAWNNEQFF
DNA: TGCGCCAGCAGCTTGGTGGGACAGGGGGCTTGGAACAATGAGCAGTTCTTC

size: -
V: TRBV6-5
D: -
J: TRBJ1-3
CDR3: CASSYSGGRSGNTIYF
DNA: TGTGCCAGCAGTTACTCGGGGGGCAGATCTGGAAACACCATATATTTT

size: -
V: TRBV19
D: -
J: TRBJ1-2
CDR3: CASSDSSTSGYTF
DNA: TGTGCCAGTAGTGACAGCAGCACTTCAGGCTACACCTTC

size: -
V: TRBV7-6
D: -
J: TRBJ1-2
CDR3: CASSPQGNYGYTF
DNA: TGTGCCAGCAGCCCACAGGGTAACTATGGCTACACCTTC

size: -
V: TRBV2
D: -
J: TRBJ2-1
CDR3: CASSGPLREQFF
DNA: TGTGCCAGCAGTGGGCCCCTGAGGGAGCAGTTCTTC

size: -
V: TRBV7-2
D: TRBD2
J: TRBJ2-1
CDR3: CASSRRPGLALSYNEQFF
DNA: TGTGCCAGCAGCCGCCGTCCGGGACTAGCCCTCTCCTACAATGAGCAGTTCTTC

size: -
V: TRBV29-1
D: -
J: TRBJ2-2
CDR3: CSVEGVGRLTGELFF
DNA: TGCAGCGTTGAGGGGGTGGGCAGGCTCACCGGGGAGCTGTTTTTT

size: once
V: TRBV7-9
D: -
J: TRBJ2-7
CDR3: CASSLEDSGPGYEQYF
DNA: TGTGCCAGCAGCTTAGAGGATTCAGGTCCAGGCTACGAGCAGTACTTC

size: -
V: TRBV9
D: -
J: TRBJ2-2
CDR3: CASSVVIGGAGELFF
DNA: TGTGCCAGCAGCGTAGTAATCGGGGGAGCCGGGGAGCTGTTTTTT

size: -
V: TRBV28
D: -
J: TRBJ1-6
CDR3: CASSRIGDPYSPLHF
DNA: TGTGCCAGCAGCCGAATCGGGGATCCCTATTCACCCCTCCACTTT

size: -
V: TRBV18
D: -
J: TRBJ1-2
CDR3: CASSPQRTSRPVYGYTF
DNA: TGTGCCAGCTCACCCCAGCGGACAAGTCGACCCGTTTATGGCTACACCTTC

size: -
V: TRBV10-3
D: -
J: TRBJ2-1
CDR3: CAISEGTGSEQFF
DNA: TGTGCCATCAGCGAAGGGACCGGGAGTGAGCAATTCTTC

size: -
V: TRBV7-8
D: -
J: TRBJ2-2
CDR3: CASNPTGYGELFF
DNA: TGTGCCAGCAACCCGACAGGATACGGGGAGCTGTTTTTT

size: -
V: TRBV24-1
D: TRBD2
J: TRBJ2-3
CDR3: CATSDWRTSGRAGTDTQYF
DNA: TGTGCCACCAGTGATTGGCGGACTAGCGGGAGGGCCGGGACAGATACGCAGTATTTT

size: -
V: TRBV20-1
D: TRBD1
J: TRBJ1-2
CDR3: CSASGARGQGAYYGYTF
DNA: TGCAGTGCTAGTGGCGCCCGGGGGCAGGGGGCATACTATGGCTACACCTTC

size: -
V: TRBV6-5
D: -
J: TRBJ2-2
CDR3: CASSYSRAGVGELFF
DNA: TGTGCCAGCAGTTACTCCAGGGCAGGGGTCGGGGAGCTGTTTTTT

size: -
V: TRBV19
D: TRBD1
J: TRBJ1-4
CDR3: CASIGTGREKLFF
DNA: TGTGCCAGTATTGGGACAGGGCGCGAAAAACTGTTTTTT

size: -
V: TRBV6-1
D: -
J: TRBJ1-3
CDR3: CASSEYSISGNTIYF
DNA: TGTGCCAGCAGTGAGTACTCTATCTCTGGAAACACCATATATTTT

size: once
V: TRBV29-1
D: TRBD1
J: TRBJ1-5
CDR3: CSVEDRGRNQPQHF
DNA: TGCAGCGTTGAGGACAGGGGGCGGAATCAGCCCCAGCATTTT

size: -
V: TRBV19
D: -
J: TRBJ1-6
CDR3: CATSNEGGNSPLHF
DNA: TGTGCCACTTCCAACGAGGGGGGCAATTCACCCCTCCACTTT

size: -
V: TRBV30
D: TRBD1
J: TRBJ1-5
CDR3: CAWRQGNNQPQHF
DNA: TGTGCCTGGCGACAGGGCAACAATCAGCCCCAGCATTTT

size: -
V: TRBV2
D: -
J: TRBJ1-6
CDR3: CASSGGTNSPLHF
DNA: TGTGCCAGCAGTGGGGGGACGAATTCACCCCTCCACTTT